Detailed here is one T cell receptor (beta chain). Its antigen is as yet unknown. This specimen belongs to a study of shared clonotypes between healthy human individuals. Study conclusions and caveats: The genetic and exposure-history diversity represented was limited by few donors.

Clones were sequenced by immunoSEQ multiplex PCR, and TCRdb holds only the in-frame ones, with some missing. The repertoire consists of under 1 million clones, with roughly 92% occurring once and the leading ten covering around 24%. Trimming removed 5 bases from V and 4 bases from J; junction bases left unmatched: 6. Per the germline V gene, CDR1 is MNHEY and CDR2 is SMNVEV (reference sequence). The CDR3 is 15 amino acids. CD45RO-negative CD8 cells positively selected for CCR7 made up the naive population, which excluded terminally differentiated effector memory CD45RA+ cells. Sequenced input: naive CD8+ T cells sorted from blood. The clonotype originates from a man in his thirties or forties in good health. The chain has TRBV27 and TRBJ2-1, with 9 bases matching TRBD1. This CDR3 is CASSTTGTGYNEQFF. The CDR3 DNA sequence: TGTGCCAGCAGTACCACCGGGACAGGGTACAATGAGCAGTTCTTC.